This T cell receptor beta chain was documented in a study of beta chain features in type 1 diabetes (dated by TCRdb to about 2018). For the wider study: Patients and healthy donors did not differ in mean age, gender distribution, total cell number or subset yield. A total of around 110,000,000 sorted cells were examined across all samples, and RNA yield correlated strongly with the number of cells per subset. The study compared TCRB repertoires of sorted circulating CD4+ T cell subsets between recently diagnosed type 1 diabetes patients and matched healthy donors. Naive and central memory subsets were obtained from all 28 donors, but regulatory and stem cell-like memory subsets were isolated from only 8 patients and roughly eight healthy donors. Broad study findings and their caveats: Because cDNA was sequenced instead of genomic DNA, activated cells with high expression could be over-represented, although the groups did not differ in activation or CD3 levels. At VDJ recombination sites, patients with type 1 diabetes made fewer insertions and deleted more nucleotides, a pattern implying thymic rearrangement abnormalities. HLA sub-analyses involved small numbers of individuals, so any influence of HLA type on TCRB rearrangement remained unresolved. The naive, central memory and regulatory TCRB repertoires appeared to resemble one another more closely among patients than among healthy donors. PCR may preferentially amplify shorter templates, but because patient and control samples were amplified and corrected together, any resulting skew would affect both groups equally. In all four CD4+ subsets, TCRB CDR3 length was moderately but significantly shorter in type 1 diabetes patients.

There are a few counts of this clone. Its antigen is not yet known. No qualities accompany the bases; no much larger clone lies one base away. Each donor gave one peripheral blood draw, averaging approximately 0.11 L, which was collected into heparinised tubes. Using a panel that included CD45RO, CCR7, CD25, CD127, CD95 and CD27, naive, central memory, regulatory and stem cell-like memory CD4+ T cells were sorted on a BD FACSAria II. Every sorted population had a purity above 95%. Right away, PBMCs were isolated by Lymphoprep density gradient centrifugation and were stained directly, with no culture step. To minimize batch effects, samples were stained and sorted in pairs, one healthy donor with one patient per experiment. Per the germline V gene (reference sequence), LNHDA is the CDR1 and SQIVND is the CDR2. Taken from cysteine to phenylalanine, the CDR3 has 15 residues. CDR3 DNA only is kept here, 45 bases in frame from base 1. V loses 5 bases, J loses 2 bases, and the germline ends lie 15 bases apart.

All of the isolated RNA was reverse transcribed with the High Capacity cDNA Reverse Transcription Kit, so expressed TCRB transcripts were sequenced. Deep immunoSEQ sequencing was performed on naive, central memory and regulatory T cell samples, with an average of roughly 3.6 million total reads per sample. Sorted cells were lysed in RLT buffer and RNA was extracted with DNase-treated RNeasy Micro or Mini kits, depending on cell number. To prevent cross-contamination, each cell subset was processed individually, whereas patient and healthy donor samples were processed jointly. TCRB sequences were amplified from cDNA with the immunoSEQ multiplex PCR, producing 87-bp fragments spanning the CDR3 region. Sequencing of the amplicons was done on the Illumina HiSeq platform. In the original analysis: Synthetic template baselines were used to correct PCR bias computationally, reads within Hamming distance 2 were collapsed, and singletons that could not be merged were discarded. Reads were aligned against IMGT to assign V, D and J genes, CDR3 length and insertions or deletions at six rearrangement sites. Within each subset, clonotype counts were normalized to sorted cell number, and only after that were true diversity and Gini coefficients computed with the tcR R package. Repertoire sharing was quantified using the overlap coefficient calculated on TCRB nucleotide sequences. TCRdb obtained this table from immuneACCESS and retained in-frame rearrangements with V and J assigned. These tables miss some clones; where compared with another copy, unresolved V genes account for less than half of the shortfall, and the remainder is unexplained. V and J calls and clone size are given by that table; D and trimming were obtained from the DNA. The sample table lists around 340,000 clones, about a tenth of them with a count of one. The ten largest clones capture about 1% of the sample.

The chain joins TRBV19 to TRBJ1-2; the D gene remains uncertain. This TCR came from a man younger than 45 with type 1 diabetes. Material: central memory CD4+ T cells from blood. The DNA reads TGTGCCAGTAGTTTTGAGGGATCCTCCAACTATGGCTACACCTTC. Translated, it gives CASSFEGSSNYGYTF.